The next 30 T cell receptor beta chains were all read from a single sample in a study of cytomegalovirus exposure and HLA in healthy donors. 13 Jbeta primers and 60 Vbeta primers were used for the PCR. Clones were sequenced by immunoSEQ multiplex PCR, and TCRdb holds only the in-frame ones, with some missing. The table records about 190,000 clones, about 81% of them present only once. Sequenced material: PBMCs. The receptors were gathered from a woman between 18 and 29 years old in good health and CMV-seropositive.

This chain links TRBV9 with TRBJ2-1; TRBD2 matches at 7 bases. J gave up 0 bases and V 3 bases, and 9 bases lay outside the gene matches. The CDR3 sequence is 17 residues long. From germline, CDR1 is SGDLS and CDR2 YYNGEE. CDR3: CASSEDPSGSSYNEQFF. The CDR3 region has the DNA TGTGCCAGCAGCGAAGACCCTAGCGGAAGCTCCTACAATGAGCAGTTCTTC.

The V call is TRBV7-2, the J call TRBJ2-5; possible D gene TRBD1, 6 bases. V gave up 5 bases and J gave up 5 bases, with 18 bases separating them. The CDR3 totals 15 residues. In germline, CDR1 is SGHTA, CDR2 FQGNSA. CDR3 loop: CASSILTGLGETQYF. DNA of the CDR3: TGTGCCAGCAGCATCCTAACAGGGTTGGGCGAGACCCAGTACTTC.

The chain recombines TRBV6-4 with TRBJ2-1; TRBD2 might be the D (5 bases). CDR1 MRHNA and CDR2 SNTAGT come from the germline V gene. V lost 3 bases to trimming and J lost 6 bases, with 12 bases between them. The CDR3 extends over 14 amino acids. CDR3 sequence (DNA): TGTGCCAGCAGTGATTACGGACTGGGCAATGAGCAGTTCTTC. Translating gives CASSDYGLGNEQFF.

The V gene is TRBV6-1, the J gene TRBJ2-5; 8 bases align to TRBD2. The V segment lost 8 bases and the J segment 5 bases; nucleotides outside the gene matches: 7. Germline V gene sequence: CDR1 MNHNS, CDR2 SASEGT. The CDR3 contains 13 residues. The CDR3, as DNA: TGTGCCAGCGGGGAGGGACTAGTGGAGACCCAGTACTTC. Its translation is CASGEGLVETQYF.

J is TRBJ2-7 and V is TRBV6-6; D unresolved. The CDR3 has 15 amino acids. Trimming took 6 bases from V and 7 from J, leaving 22 bases between them. Germline CDR1 and CDR2: MNHNY and SVGAGI (reference sequence). CDR3 in DNA: TGTGCCAGCAGCTCAACCCCGGCGAGAGTTAGGGAGCAGTACGTC. The encoded protein is CASSSTPARVREQYV.

V usage is TRBV2 and J usage is TRBJ1-4, with TRBD1 identical over 7 bases. The CDR3 has 13 amino acids. Germline V CDR1 and CDR2: SNHLY, FYNNEI. V dropped 4 bases and J dropped 7; count of bases not matched to a gene: 3. The CDR3, as DNA: TGTGCCAGCAGTGTTGACAGGGCTGAAAAACTGTTTTTT. Translation gives CASSVDRAEKLFF.

The chain has TRBV15 and TRBJ1-1; 9 bases match TRBD1. V was pared by 1 base and J by 0 bases, with 3 bases of the junction left unmatched. Germline-derived CDR1 and CDR2 are LNHNV and YYDKDF (reference sequence). The CDR3 spans 16 residues. The CDR3 DNA reads TGTGCCACCAGCAGAGGCAGGACAGGGGTGAACACTGAAGCTTTCTTT. Residues: CATSRGRTGVNTEAFF.

The gene calls are TRBV15 and TRBJ2-7; D may be TRBD2 (6 bases). The CDR3 runs 14 residues. Per germline, CDR1 LNHNV and CDR2 YYDKDF (reference sequence). Trimming took 0 bases from V and 5 from J, leaving 11 bases between them. The CDR3 region has the DNA TGTGCCACCAGCAGAGATTTCGGGAGACACGAGCAGTACTTC. This codes for CATSRDFGRHEQYF.

This chain uses TRBV27 with TRBJ1-2; TRBD1 aligns across 8 bases. The CDR3 extends over 14 amino acids. J gave up 8 bases and V 3 bases, and 8 bases lay outside the gene matches. Germline lookup yields CDR1 MNHEY and CDR2 SMNVEV (reference sequence). CDR3 coding DNA: TGTGCCAGCAGTTTTGGGCAGGGGGCTCGAGGCTACACCTTC. Its translation: CASSFGQGARGYTF.

The genes are TRBV4-3 and TRBJ2-2; a weak D match, TRBD1 (5 bases). V was trimmed by 2 bases and J by 2 bases, leaving 6 bases between them. Germline loops: CDR1 LGHNA, CDR2 YSLEER. CDR3 length: 14 amino acids. CDR3 residues: CASSQTGNTGELFF. The CDR3 DNA sequence: TGCGCCAGCAGCCAAACAGGAAACACCGGGGAGCTGTTTTTT.

This clone has just one count. The chain is built from TRBV29-1 and TRBJ2-7, with 7 nucleotides matching TRBD1. The V gene's germline CDR1 is SQVTM and CDR2 ANQGSEA. After removal of 4 bases from V and 0 bases from J, the junction contained 6 bases not matched to a gene. This CDR3 is built from 14 residues. CDR3 sequence: CSVASGTDSYEQYF. In DNA, the CDR3 is TGCAGCGTTGCATCCGGGACAGACTCCTACGAGCAGTACTTC.

The chain joins TRBV7-9 to TRBJ1-2, with 10 positions matching TRBD1. CDR1 SEHNR and CDR2 FQNEAQ come from the germline V gene (reference sequence). The J segment lost 3 bases and the V segment lost 4 bases, leaving 5 bases of the junction unmatched. This CDR3 has 15 amino acids. The CDR3 region is CASSSGTGVYYGYTF. The CDR3 bases are TGTGCCAGCAGCTCCGGGACAGGGGTTTACTATGGCTACACCTTC. Using reference TRBV7-9 and TRBJ1-2 for the parts outside the CDR3, the full variable domain is DTGVSQNPRHKITKRGQNVTFRCDPISEHNRLYWYRQTLGQGPEFLTYFQNEAQLEKSRLLSDRFSAERPKGSFSTLEIQRTEQGDSAMYLCASSSGTGVYYGYTFGSGTRLTVV.

The chain links TRBV7-9 to TRBJ2-3, with unresolved D. The CDR3 sequence is 15 residues long. The V end was cut by 1 base, the J end by 1 base, with 9 bases between. CDR1 is SEHNR and CDR2 is FQNEAQ in the germline V gene (reference sequence). CDR3: CASSLGLGGTDTQYF. The CDR3 nucleotides are TGTGCCAGCAGCTTAGGACTCGGAGGCACAGATACGCAGTATTTT.

The rearrangement links TRBV19 to TRBJ1-5, with D possibly matching TRBD1 (5 bases). The CDR3 runs to 13 residues. V lost 4 bases and J 5 bases, leaving 9 bases between the germline ends. The germline gives CDR1 LNHDA, CDR2 SQIVND (reference sequence). The CDR3 DNA is TGTGCCAGTAGTACCCGGGGGGATCAGCCCCAGCATTTT. It translates to CASSTRGDQPQHF.

The rearrangement links TRBV11-2 to TRBJ2-5, with TRBD2 identical over 7 bases. CDR3 length: 14 amino acids. The trim removed 5 bases at V and 4 bases at J, leaving 7 bases unmatched. Per germline, CDR1 SGHAT and CDR2 FQNNGV. CDR3 DNA sequence: TGTGCCAGCAGCGGGGGGGGGATGGGAGAGACCCAGTACTTC. It is translated as CASSGGGMGETQYF.

The chain employs TRBV5-6 and TRBJ2-5; TRBD1 matches at 7 bases. Trimming at V came to 4 bases and at J to 5 bases, leaving 11 bases not matched to a gene. The CDR3 is made up of 15 amino acids. Germline V CDR1 and CDR2: SGHDT, YYEEEE. CDR3 loop: CASSGLQGISETQYF. DNA of the CDR3: TGTGCCAGCAGCGGGTTACAGGGGATTAGCGAGACCCAGTACTTC.

This rearrangement joins TRBV7-9 to TRBJ2-2, with D perhaps TRBD2 (5 bases). CDR1 is SEHNR and CDR2 is FQNEAQ in the germline V gene (reference sequence). V was clipped by 6 bases and J by 7 bases, with 15 bases between them. The CDR3 is 14 amino acids. This CDR3 reads CASRLDGLGGELFF. Here the CDR3 DNA reads TGTGCCAGCAGACTCGACGGACTGGGCGGGGAGCTGTTTTTT.

This clone was counted a few times. The chain carries TRBV7-2 and TRBJ2-5; 8 nucleotides line up with TRBD2. The CDR3 is made up of 16 amino acids. V lost 3 bases and J lost 4; bases outside the gene matches: 10. Germline V gives CDR1 SGHTA, CDR2 FQGNSA. The CDR3 reads CASSLNLRGLGETQYF. CDR3 DNA: TGTGCCAGCAGCTTGAATCTGAGGGGACTAGGAGAGACCCAGTACTTC.

The rearrangement joins TRBV7-9 to TRBJ1-1, with D uncertain. This CDR3 contains 14 residues. The germline gives CDR1 SEHNR, CDR2 FQNEAQ (reference sequence). V was trimmed by 5 bases and J by 4 bases, leaving 14 bases between them. The CDR3 DNA reads TGTGCCAGCAGCCTCCTTTCCGGAGGCACTGAAGCTTTCTTT. This codes for CASSLLSGGTEAFF.

The chain is built from TRBV14 and TRBJ2-7; maybe TRBD1 (6 bases). Per the germline V gene, CDR1 is SGHDN and CDR2 is FVKESK. CDR3 length: 17 residues. The V gene lost 0 bases and the J gene lost 3 bases, with 18 bases spanning the gap. For the CDR3, the DNA is TGTGCCAGCAGCCAAGATTCGTGGGGGCGCGTGATCTACGAGCAGTACTTC. It specifies CASSQDSWGRVIYEQYF.

A single count supports this clone. In DNA form, the CDR3 reads TGTGCCAGCAGCCCCTTGGGCGGGGGGGACAATGAGCAGTTCTTC. Protein product: CASSPLGGGDNEQFF. The gene calls are TRBV9 and TRBJ2-1, with 9 bases identical to TRBD2. Germline V CDR1 and CDR2: SGDLS, YYNGEE. After removal of 4 bases from V and 5 bases from J, the junction contained 7 bases not matched to a gene. The CDR3 runs 15 residues.

For the CDR3, the DNA is TGTGCCAGTAGGGACAGGGCGGTTGGCTATGGCTACACCTTC. Translating it yields CASRDRAVGYGYTF. The chain uses TRBV19 and TRBJ1-2; 8 bases match TRBD1. V gave up 6 bases and J gave up 4 bases; unmatched junction bases: 7. The CDR3 covers 14 residues. CDR1 is LNHDA, CDR2 SQIVND, per germline (reference sequence).

The chain joins TRBV4-3 to TRBJ1-1; D remains unclear. This CDR3 comprises 13 residues. V shed 1 base and J shed 1 base, with 4 bases lying between them. Germline CDR1 is LGHNA and CDR2 is YSLEER. The CDR3 sequence is CASSQVWNTEAFF. For the CDR3, the DNA is TGCGCCAGCAGCCAAGTCTGGAACACTGAAGCTTTCTTT.

Only a few counts were recorded for this clone. The J gene is TRBJ2-3, the V gene TRBV7-8, with 11 bases matching TRBD2. CDR3 length: 15 amino acids. In germline, CDR1 is SGHVS, CDR2 FQNEAQ. Trimming at V came to 7 bases and at J to 8 bases, leaving 11 bases not matched to a gene. DNA for the CDR3: TGTGCCAGCACCCCCCTAGCGGGGGGTTTAGGTACGCAGTATTTT. Protein: CASTPLAGGLGTQYF.

The genes are TRBV6-6 and TRBJ2-5; the D call may be TRBD1 or TRBD2 (5 bases each). The J call is in doubt because the DNA end fits TRBJ2-7 better. The length of the CDR3 is 14 residues. Germline CDR1 MNHNY, CDR2 SVGAGI (reference sequence). CDR3 in DNA: TGTGCCAGCAGTCTGACGAAGGGGCGGGACGAGCAGTACTTC. Its protein is CASSLTKGRDEQYF.

J is TRBJ1-2 and V is TRBV7-2; 7 bases fit TRBD1. V lost 5 bases to trimming and J lost 8 bases; unmatched junction nucleotides: 14. CDR1 and CDR2 from the germline V gene are SGHTA and FQGNSA. This CDR3 is 15 amino acids long. The CDR3 spells CASSEEVSAGGGYTF. CDR3 coding DNA: TGTGCCAGCAGCGAGGAAGTCTCGGCAGGGGGAGGCTACACCTTC.

This chain uses TRBV4-2 with TRBJ1-3, with D uncertain. CDR3 length: 14 amino acids. Germline-derived CDR1 and CDR2 are LGHNA and YNFKEQ. V was cut by 4 bases and J by 0 bases, with 7 bases left in between. CDR3 DNA: TGTGCCAGCAGCCTTTCCGGCTCTGGAAACACCATATATTTT. This encodes CASSLSGSGNTIYF.

This chain links TRBV4-3 with TRBJ1-6; 10 bases line up with TRBD1. Germline values: CDR1 LGHNA, CDR2 YSLEER. J gave up 3 bases and V 4 bases, and 6 bases lay outside the gene matches. The CDR3 runs to 17 residues. Here the CDR3 reads CASSRGDRGNYNSPLHF. Here the CDR3 DNA reads TGCGCCAGCAGCCGTGGGGACAGGGGCAACTATAATTCACCCCTCCACTTT.

The chain combines TRBV4-1 with TRBJ1-6; D may be TRBD1 (5 bases). Germline values: CDR1 MGHRA, CDR2 YSYEKL. There are 15 residues in the CDR3. Deletions cut 0 bases from V and 9 bases from J, with 12 bases between. This CDR3 is CASSQDARVVSPLHF. In DNA, the CDR3 is TGCGCCAGCAGCCAAGATGCCAGGGTGGTTTCACCCCTCCACTTT.

This chain connects TRBV7-2 to TRBJ1-6, with a tentative D call TRBD1 (5 bases). Between the trimmed V and J ends, which lost 3 bases and 7 bases, there was a span of 13 bases. The germline V gene encodes CDR1 SGHTA and CDR2 FQGNSA. This CDR3 spans 15 amino acids. CDR3 amino acids: CASSFSQGANSPLHF. The CDR3 nucleotides are TGTGCCAGCAGCTTCTCTCAGGGCGCAAATTCACCCCTCCACTTT.